The sequence of this TCR beta chain was determined in a study of blood T cell repertoires in COVID-19. Study-level information: There were acute and convalescent COVID-19 samples, and they came from the United States, Italy and Spain.

J was trimmed by 4 bases and V by 1 base; bases with no gene match: 4. Looked up from germline, CDR1 is SEHNR and CDR2 is FQNEAQ (reference sequence). CDR3 length equals 15 residues. In the source study's methods: Nucleated cell number was recorded as an estimate derived from reference gene primer amplification. The protocol was immunoSEQ multiplex PCR, while the TCRdb copy is restricted to in-frame clones and leaves out a portion. V, J and clone size reflect that table, while D and trimming were determined from the DNA. The repertoire holds about 180,000 clones, with around four fifths as singletons.

The gene calls are TRBV7-9 and TRBJ1-2, with 9 bases fitting TRBD1. This clonotype was obtained from a woman in her 70s with COVID-19, enrolled during active disease. Sequenced input: peripheral blood. The CDR3 protein is CASSLVETGGYGYTF. DNA of the CDR3: TGTGCCAGCAGCTTAGTCGAGACAGGGGGCTATGGCTACACCTTC.